The TCR beta chain described here comes from a study of cytomegalovirus exposure and HLA in healthy donors. Per germline, CDR1 MDHEN and CDR2 SYDVKM. V trimming: 5 bases; J trimming: 3 bases; junction bases outside the gene matches: 6. This CDR3 is built from 14 residues. Worth noting for this clone: Its antigen remains unidentified.

General study points: The study put under 200 TCR beta chains on its list as cytomegalovirus-associated.

Primers for the PCR totalled 60 Vbeta and 13 Jbeta. Clones were read by immunoSEQ multiplex PCR, and TCRdb kept only the in-frame ones, dropping some. The table shows over 75,000 clones, with roughly 60% occurring only once. V and J are TRBV28 and TRBJ1-1, with 7 bases identical to TRBD1. Sequencing used PBMCs. The source is a human donor in good health. This CDR3 is CASSDRVGYTEAFF. The CDR3 coding sequence is TGTGCCAGCAGTGACAGGGTCGGATACACTGAAGCTTTCTTT.